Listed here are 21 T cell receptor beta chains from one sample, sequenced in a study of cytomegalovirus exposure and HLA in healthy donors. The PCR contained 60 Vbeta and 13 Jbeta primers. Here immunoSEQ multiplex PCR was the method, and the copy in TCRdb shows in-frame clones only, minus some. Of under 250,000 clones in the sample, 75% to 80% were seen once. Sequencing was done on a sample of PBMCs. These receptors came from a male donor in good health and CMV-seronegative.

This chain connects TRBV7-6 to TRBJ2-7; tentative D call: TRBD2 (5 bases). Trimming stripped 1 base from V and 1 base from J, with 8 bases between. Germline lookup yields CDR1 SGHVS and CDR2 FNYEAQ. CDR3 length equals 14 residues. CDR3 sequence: CASSLGTVSYEQYF. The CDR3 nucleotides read TGTGCCAGCAGCTTAGGGACTGTATCCTACGAGCAGTACTTC.

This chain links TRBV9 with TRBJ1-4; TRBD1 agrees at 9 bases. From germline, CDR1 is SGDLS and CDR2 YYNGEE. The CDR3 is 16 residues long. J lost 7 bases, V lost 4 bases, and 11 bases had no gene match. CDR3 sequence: CASSPHLGQGLEKLFF. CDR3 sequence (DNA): TGTGCCAGCAGCCCCCACCTGGGACAGGGCCTTGAAAAACTGTTTTTT.

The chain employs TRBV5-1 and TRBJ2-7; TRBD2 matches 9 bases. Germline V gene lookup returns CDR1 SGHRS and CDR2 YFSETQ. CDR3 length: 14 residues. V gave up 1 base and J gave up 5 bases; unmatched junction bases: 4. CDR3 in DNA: TGCGCCAGCAGCTTGCCTAGCGGGATAGACGAGCAGTACTTC. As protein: CASSLPSGIDEQYF.

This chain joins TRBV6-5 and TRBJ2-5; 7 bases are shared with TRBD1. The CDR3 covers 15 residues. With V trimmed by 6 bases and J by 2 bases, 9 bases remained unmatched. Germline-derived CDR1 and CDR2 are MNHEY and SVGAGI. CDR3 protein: CASRITGVGQETQYF. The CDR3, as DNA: TGTGCCAGCAGGATTACAGGGGTCGGTCAAGAGACCCAGTACTTC.

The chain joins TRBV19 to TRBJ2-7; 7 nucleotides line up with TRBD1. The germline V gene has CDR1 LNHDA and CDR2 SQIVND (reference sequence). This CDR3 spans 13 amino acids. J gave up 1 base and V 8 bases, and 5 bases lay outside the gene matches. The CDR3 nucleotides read TGTGCCAGTGGGCAGGGGGTGTCCTACGAGCAGTACTTC. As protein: CASGQGVSYEQYF.

CDR3 sequence reads: CASTPIETQYF. The CDR3 DNA is TGTGCCAGCACCCCAATTGAGACCCAGTACTTC. J is TRBJ2-5 and V is TRBV2, with D hard to call. Trimming shortened V by 7 bases and J by 5 bases, and 8 bases separated the two germline ends. CDR1 and CDR2 from the germline V gene are SNHLY and FYNNEI. The CDR3 is 11 residues long.

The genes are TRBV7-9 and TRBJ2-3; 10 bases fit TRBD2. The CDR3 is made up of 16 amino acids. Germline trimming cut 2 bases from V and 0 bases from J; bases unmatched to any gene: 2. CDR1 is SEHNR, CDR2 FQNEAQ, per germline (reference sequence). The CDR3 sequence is CASSLLAGASTDTQYF. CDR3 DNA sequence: TGTGCCAGCAGCTTACTAGCGGGGGCTAGCACAGATACGCAGTATTTT.

The CDR3 is CASSFSGGQQYF. The DNA for the CDR3 is TGTGCCAGCAGTTTCTCAGGGGGACAGCAGTACTTC. V and J are TRBV28 and TRBJ2-7, with 7 nucleotides matching TRBD1. The CDR3 spans 12 residues. The germline CDR1 and CDR2 sequences are MDHEN and SYDVKM. Germline trimming cut 3 bases from V and 8 bases from J; bases unmatched to any gene: 4.

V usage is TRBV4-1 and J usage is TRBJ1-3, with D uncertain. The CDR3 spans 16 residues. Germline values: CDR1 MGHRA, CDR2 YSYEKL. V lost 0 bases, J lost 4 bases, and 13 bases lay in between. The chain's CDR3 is CASSQDVQISGNTIYF. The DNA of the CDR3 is TGCGCCAGCAGCCAAGATGTTCAGATATCCGGAAACACCATATATTTT.

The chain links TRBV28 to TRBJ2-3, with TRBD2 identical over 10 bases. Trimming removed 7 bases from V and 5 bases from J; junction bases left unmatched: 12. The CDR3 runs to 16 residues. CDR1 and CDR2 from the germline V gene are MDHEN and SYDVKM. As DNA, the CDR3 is TGTGCCAGCAACAAGGCGCTAGCGGGAGCGGGAGATACGCAGTATTTT. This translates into CASNKALAGAGDTQYF.

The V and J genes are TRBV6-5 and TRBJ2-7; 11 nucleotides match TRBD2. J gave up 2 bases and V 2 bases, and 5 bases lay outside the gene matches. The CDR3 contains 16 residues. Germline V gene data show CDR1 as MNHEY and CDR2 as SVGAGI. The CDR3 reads CASSYGGLAGPYEQYF. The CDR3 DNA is TGTGCCAGCAGTTACGGAGGACTAGCGGGCCCCTACGAGCAGTACTTC.

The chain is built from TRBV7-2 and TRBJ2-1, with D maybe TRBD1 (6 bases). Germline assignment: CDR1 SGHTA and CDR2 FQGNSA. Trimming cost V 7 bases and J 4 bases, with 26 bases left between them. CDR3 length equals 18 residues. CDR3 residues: CASNLARGRQELYNEQFF. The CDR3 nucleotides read TGTGCCAGCAACCTAGCAAGGGGCCGACAGGAGCTTTACAATGAGCAGTTCTTC.

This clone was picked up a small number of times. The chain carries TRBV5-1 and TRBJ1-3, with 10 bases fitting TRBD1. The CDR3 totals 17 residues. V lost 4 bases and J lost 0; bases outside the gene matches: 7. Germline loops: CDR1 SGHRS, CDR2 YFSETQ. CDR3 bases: TGCGCCAGCAGCACCGGGACAGGGGCAATCTCTGGAAACACCATATATTTT. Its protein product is CASSTGTGAISGNTIYF.

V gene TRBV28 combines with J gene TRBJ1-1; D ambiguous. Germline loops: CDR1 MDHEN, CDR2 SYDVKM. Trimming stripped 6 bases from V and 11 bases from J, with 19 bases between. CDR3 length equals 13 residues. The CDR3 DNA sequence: TGTGCCAGCAGGCGACCGGAGCGAATGAAGGCTTTCTTT. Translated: CASRRPERMKAFF.

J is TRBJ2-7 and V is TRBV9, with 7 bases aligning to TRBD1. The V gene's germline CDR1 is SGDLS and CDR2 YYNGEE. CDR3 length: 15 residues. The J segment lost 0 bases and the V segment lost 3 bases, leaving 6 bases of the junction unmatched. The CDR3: CASSETWDSSYEQYF. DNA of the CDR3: TGTGCCAGCAGCGAGACGTGGGACAGCTCCTACGAGCAGTACTTC.

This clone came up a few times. The CDR3 nucleotides are TGTGCCAGCAGCCCCAGGACTAGCGGGGTTCCCGGGGGGAATGAGCAGTTCTTC. It is translated as CASSPRTSGVPGGNEQFF. The chain has TRBV7-3 and TRBJ2-1; 12 positions agree with TRBD2. The CDR3 spans 18 residues. V was clipped by 5 bases and J by 7 bases; unmatched bases: 15. Germline V gene sequence: CDR1 SGHTA, CDR2 FQGTGA.

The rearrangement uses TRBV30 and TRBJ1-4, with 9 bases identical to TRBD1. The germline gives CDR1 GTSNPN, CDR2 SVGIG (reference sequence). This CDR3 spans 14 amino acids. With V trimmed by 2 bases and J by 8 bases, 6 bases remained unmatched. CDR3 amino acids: CAWSSGQGEEKLFF. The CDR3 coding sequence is TGTGCCTGGAGTTCGGGACAGGGCGAGGAAAAACTGTTTTTT. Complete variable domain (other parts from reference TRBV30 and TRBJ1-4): SQTIHQWPATLVQPVGSPLSLECTVEGTSNPNLYWYRQAAGRGLQLLFYSVGIGQISSEVPQNLSASRPQDRQFILSSKKLLLSDSGFYLCAWSSGQGEEKLFFGSGTQLSVL.

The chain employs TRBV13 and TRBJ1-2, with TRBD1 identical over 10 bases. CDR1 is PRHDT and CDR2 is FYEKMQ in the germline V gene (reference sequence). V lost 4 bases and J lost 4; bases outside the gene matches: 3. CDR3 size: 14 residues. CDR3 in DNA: TGTGCCAGCAGCTCCTGGACAGGGGGCTATGGCTACACCTTC. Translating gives CASSSWTGGYGYTF.

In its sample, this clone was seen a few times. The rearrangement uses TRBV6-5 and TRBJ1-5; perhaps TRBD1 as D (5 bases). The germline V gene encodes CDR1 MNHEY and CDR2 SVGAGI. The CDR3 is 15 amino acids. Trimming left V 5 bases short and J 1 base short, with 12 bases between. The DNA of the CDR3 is TGTGCCAGCAGTGGCGACAGTCTCAGCAATCAGCCCCAGCATTTT. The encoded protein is CASSGDSLSNQPQHF.

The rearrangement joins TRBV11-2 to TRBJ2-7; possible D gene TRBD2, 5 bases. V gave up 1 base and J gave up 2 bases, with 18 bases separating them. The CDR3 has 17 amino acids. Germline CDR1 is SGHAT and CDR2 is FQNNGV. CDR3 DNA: TGTGCCAGCAGCTTAGGGTCGATGTGGACTGACACCTACGAGCAGTACTTC. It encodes CASSLGSMWTDTYEQYF.

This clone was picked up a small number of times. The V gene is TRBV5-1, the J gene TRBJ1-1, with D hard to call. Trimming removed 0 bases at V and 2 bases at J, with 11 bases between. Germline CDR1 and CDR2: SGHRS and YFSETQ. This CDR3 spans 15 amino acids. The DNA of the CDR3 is TGCGCCAGCAGCTTGGTATCAGGCCCAAACACTGAAGCTTTCTTT. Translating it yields CASSLVSGPNTEAFF.